Sequencing of this T cell receptor beta chain was carried out in a study of T-cell memory formation after mild COVID-19. Germline V gene sequence: CDR1 MNHEY, CDR2 SVGEGT. The CDR3 is 16 residues long. Trimming removed 0 bases from V and 0 bases from J, with 11 bases in between. Via MiXCR, TCRdb re-called the 5' RACE reads, giving one row per CDR3 protein. The sample consists of about 170,000 distinct CDR3 sequences, 10% to 15% of them appearing once. The table lists this clonotype with a few counts. The receptor comes from a man between 18 and 35 years old who had mild COVID-19 (a few samples of this study predate the infection). Cell type and time point are not known. The sample comprised PBMCs or a T cell subset sorted from them (not recorded which). The chain links TRBV6-2 or TRBV6-3 to TRBJ1-1, with a possible D match to TRBD1 (5 bases). Written as DNA, the CDR3 is TGTGCCAGCAGTTACTCGCAGGGCACTATGAACACTGAAGCTTTCTTT. Protein product: CASSYSQGTMNTEAFF.